These T cell receptor beta chains were read from a single sample in a study of beta chain features in type 1 diabetes. Measured with immunoSEQ multiplex PCR; TCRdb has only the in-frame clones, and not every one. The sample consists of under 450,000 clones, roughly 14% of them appearing once. The specimen sequenced was naive CD4+ T cells from blood. These receptors came from a man aged 25-45 years in good health. The CDR3 runs from the conserved cysteine through the conserved F or W. D genes are given only for firm matches. Part of the rows lack a size; the others show once, few, many or a class for expanded clones.

>TRBJ2-7|.|TRBV12-5|.
TGTGCTAGTGGATTGCTCCCATCGTACGAGCAGTACTTC
CASGLLPSYEQYF
>TRBJ2-3|TRBD2|TRBV7-6|.
TGTGCCAGCAGCTCCCTCGCGGGGGACACAGATACGCAGTATTTT
CASSSLAGDTDTQYF
>TRBJ2-5|.|TRBV7-9|few
TGTGCCAGCAGCCAAGGCCCCGCTGGACACATCCAAGAGACCCAGTACTTC
CASSQGPAGHIQETQYF
>TRBJ2-5|.|TRBV9|.
TGTGCCAGCAGCGCAGACCCCAGAGTTCAAGAGACCCAGTACTTC
CASSADPRVQETQYF
>TRBJ2-5|.|TRBV7-9|many
TGTGCCAGCAGCTTAAAAGAGACCCAGTACTTC
CASSLKETQYF
>TRBJ1-2|.|TRBV20-1|few
TGCAGTGCTAGCCTAAAGGGTGCCTGCACCTTC
CSASLKGACTF
>TRBJ2-1|TRBD2|TRBV27|few
TGTGCCAGCAGTTTTCCCGCCTTGGCGGGAGTTCCGAATGAGCAGTTCTTC
CASSFPALAGVPNEQFF
>TRBJ2-7|.|TRBV7-9|.
TGTGCCAGCAGCTTATACAGTCTAGACGAGCAGTACTTC
CASSLYSLDEQYF
>TRBJ1-6|.|TRBV7-2|.
TGTGCCAGCAGCTTAGTTGGGGCGCAACTCTCACCCCTCCACTTT
CASSLVGAQLSPLHF
>TRBJ2-5|TRBD2|TRBV4-3|.
TGCGCCAGCAGCCAATCCTCCACCTTAGCGGGGGGGCCTCTCGAGACCCAGTACTTC
CASSQSSTLAGGPLETQYF
>TRBJ1-3|.|TRBV6-5|.
TGTGCCAGCAGACACGGAAGTACCATATATTTT
CASRHGSTIYF
>TRBJ2-3|.|TRBV4-1|few
TGCGCCAGCAGCCAAGCCGTAGTGGTAGATACGCAGTATTTT
CASSQAVVVDTQYF
>TRBJ1-2|TRBD1|TRBV7-9|.
TGTGCCAGCAGCTCACTCCGGGACAGCCAAAATAGGGGCTATGGCTACACCTTC
CASSSLRDSQNRGYGYTF
>TRBJ1-1|TRBD1|TRBV5-6|few
TGTGCCAGCGGCCTCATAGGGGGCCGAGATGAAGCTTTCTTT
CASGLIGGRDEAFF
>TRBJ1-5|.|TRBV18|.
TGTGCCAGCTCACCCCCTACAGGTCCGGGTCAGCCCCAGCATTTT
CASSPPTGPGQPQHF
>TRBJ2-3|TRBD1|TRBV18|.
TGTGCCAGCTCACCTGGTGAGCTGGACAGGGAAATAACAGATACGCAGTATTTT
CASSPGELDREITDTQYF
>TRBJ1-2|.|TRBV30|.
TGTGCCTGGAGTGTGTACGCCGCGGGTGGCTACACCTTC
CAWSVYAAGGYTF
>TRBJ2-3|.|TRBV2|.
TGTGCCAGCCGGTGGGCGGGAAAAGATACGCAGTATTTT
CASRWAGKDTQYF
>TRBJ2-1|.|TRBV30|few
TGTGCCTGGAGTGTAAGCCTAGTTAGACTCAATGAGCAGTTCTTC
CAWSVSLVRLNEQFF
>TRBJ2-3|TRBD1|TRBV6-5|.
TGTGCCACCCGAGGGACAGGGGGTAGCACAGATACGCAGTATTTT
CATRGTGGSTDTQYF
>TRBJ1-2|TRBD1|TRBV5-4|.
TGTGCCAGCAGCCCCGGACAGGGGGCATCTAACTATGGCTACACCTTC
CASSPGQGASNYGYTF